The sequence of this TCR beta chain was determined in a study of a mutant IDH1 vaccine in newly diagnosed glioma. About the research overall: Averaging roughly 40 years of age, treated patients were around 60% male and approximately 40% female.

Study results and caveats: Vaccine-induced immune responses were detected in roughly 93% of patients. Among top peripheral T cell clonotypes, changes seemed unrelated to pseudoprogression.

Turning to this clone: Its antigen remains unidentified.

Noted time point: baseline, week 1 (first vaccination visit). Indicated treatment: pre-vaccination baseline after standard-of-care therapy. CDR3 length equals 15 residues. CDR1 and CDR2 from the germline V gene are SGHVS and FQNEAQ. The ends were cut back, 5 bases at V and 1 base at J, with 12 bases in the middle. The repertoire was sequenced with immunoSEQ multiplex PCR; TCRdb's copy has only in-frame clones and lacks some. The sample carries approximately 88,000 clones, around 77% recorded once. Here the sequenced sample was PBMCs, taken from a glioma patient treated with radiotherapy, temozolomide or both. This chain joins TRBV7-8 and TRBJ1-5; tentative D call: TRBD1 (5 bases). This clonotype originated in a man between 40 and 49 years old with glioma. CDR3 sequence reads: CASSGRQTSNQPQHF. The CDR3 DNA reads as TGTGCCAGCAGCGGGAGACAGACCAGCAATCAGCCCCAGCATTTT.